A single sample is the source of the 20 T cell receptor beta chains below, sequenced in a study of cytomegalovirus exposure and HLA in healthy donors. The PCR employed 60 Vbeta primers together with 13 Jbeta primers. Data came from immunoSEQ multiplex PCR; TCRdb stores just in-frame clones and leaves some out. Altogether 68,000 or so clones are present, 81% being singletons, with the ten largest covering 6.5%. The source material was PBMCs. These receptors were obtained from a human donor in good health.

This clone was detected once. The chain recombines TRBV5-6 with TRBJ2-5; tentatively, D is TRBD2 (7 bases). This CDR3 is built from 16 residues. From germline, CDR1 is SGHDT and CDR2 YYEEEE. V dropped 2 bases and J dropped 4 bases, with 18 bases sitting between them. The CDR3 DNA sequence: TGTGCCAGCAGCTTCTCAGGGGCGGGGGAGTTAGAGACCCAGTACTTC. It yields the protein CASSFSGAGELETQYF. The full variable domain, in which reference TRBV5-6 and TRBJ2-5 provide the parts outside the CDR3, is DAGVTQSPTHLIKTRGQQVTLRCSPKSGHDTVSWYQQALGQGPQFIFQYYEEEERQRGNFPDRFSGHQFPNYSSELNVNALLLGDSALYLCASSFSGAGELETQYFGPGTRLLVL.

In its sample, this clone was seen a few times. The V gene is TRBV5-1, the J gene TRBJ2-1; 7 bases are shared with TRBD1. Germline loops: CDR1 SGHRS, CDR2 YFSETQ. Germline trimming cut 4 bases from V and 5 bases from J; bases unmatched to any gene: 9. This CDR3 spans 15 amino acids. CDR3 in DNA: TGCGCCAGCAGCCAGGGGGACCTTGTTCACAATGAGCAGTTCTTC. Its translation is CASSQGDLVHNEQFF.

This chain links TRBV6-6 with TRBJ2-7; no firm D call. Germline lookup yields CDR1 MNHNY and CDR2 SVGAGI (reference sequence). The CDR3 length is 13 residues. Trimming cost V 2 bases and J 2 bases, with 7 bases left between them. The CDR3 sequence: CASSYASPYEQYF. The CDR3 DNA follows: TGTGCCAGCAGTTACGCCAGTCCCTACGAGCAGTACTTC.

The chain links TRBV9 to TRBJ1-6, with TRBD1 matching over 8 bases. Germline V gene data show CDR1 as SGDLS and CDR2 as YYNGEE. Losses at the gene ends were 7 bases for V and 7 bases for J; bases not matched to a gene: 10. The CDR3 sequence is 15 residues long. CDR3 sequence reads: CASSGQGIHNSPLHF. The CDR3 coding sequence is TGTGCCAGCTCAGGACAGGGTATCCACAATTCACCCCTCCACTTT.

This chain joins TRBV5-1 and TRBJ2-5, with TRBD1 identical over 9 bases. The J call is doubtful: the DNA matches TRBJ2-7 better. The CDR3 totals 15 residues. Germline CDR1 is SGHRS and CDR2 is YFSETQ. CDR3 sequence: CASSHRDRASYEQYF. The CDR3 bases are TGCGCCAGCAGCCACCGGGACAGGGCCTCTTACGAGCAGTACTTC.

The table lists this clone with a few counts. The rearrangement uses TRBV6-6 and TRBJ1-1; maybe TRBD1 (5 bases). In germline, CDR1 is MNHNY, CDR2 SVGAGI (reference sequence). V dropped 4 bases and J dropped 2 bases, with 11 bases sitting between them. CDR3 length: 14 amino acids. The CDR3 DNA sequence: TGTGCCAGCAGTTTTACAGGCGGAAACACTGAAGCTTTCTTT. Protein: CASSFTGGNTEAFF.

The CDR3 reads CASSFTRDTEAFF. Here the CDR3 DNA reads TGCGCCAGCAGCTTTACCAGGGACACTGAAGCTTTCTTT. This chain links TRBV5-1 with TRBJ1-1; D may be TRBD1 (5 bases). Trimming left V 2 bases short and J 3 bases short, with 8 bases between. The CDR3 runs 13 residues. CDR1 is SGHRS, CDR2 YFSETQ, per germline.

This chain uses TRBV5-8 with TRBJ1-1, with D unclear. The CDR3 is 14 residues long. The germline V gene encodes CDR1 SGHTS and CDR2 YDEGEE. V dropped 4 bases and J dropped 1 base, with 11 bases sitting between them. In DNA form, the CDR3 reads TGTGCCAGCAGCCTTGGAGGACCGAACACTGAAGCTTTCTTT. This encodes CASSLGGPNTEAFF.

V is TRBV9 and J is TRBJ1-2; D is unclear. Per germline, CDR1 SGDLS and CDR2 YYNGEE. The CDR3 covers 15 residues. Trimming shortened V by 0 bases and J by 0 bases, and 9 bases separated the two germline ends. The CDR3 loop reads CASSVAEGSNYGYTF. CDR3 DNA sequence: TGTGCCAGCAGCGTAGCGGAGGGCTCTAACTATGGCTACACCTTC.

The CDR3 spells CASSIRTGINQPQHF. The DNA of the CDR3 is TGTGCCAGTAGTATTAGGACAGGTATCAATCAGCCCCAGCATTTT. This chain uses TRBV19 with TRBJ1-5; 7 nucleotides align to TRBD1. Germline V CDR1 and CDR2: LNHDA, SQIVND (reference sequence). The trim removed 3 bases at V and 3 bases at J, leaving 5 bases unmatched. This CDR3 comprises 15 residues.

This clone was counted a single time. The CDR3 DNA follows: TGTGCCAGAAGCTTGGGGGAAACCCCGCGGGGGGAGACCCAGTACTTC. Protein sequence: CARSLGETPRGETQYF. V and J are TRBV5-3 and TRBJ2-5; 7 nucleotides match TRBD2. TRBV5-3 is noted as an ORF with a role that remains uncertain. The CDR3 is 16 amino acids. Germline trimming cut 0 bases from V and 5 bases from J; bases unmatched to any gene: 10.

Turning to this clone: At one end, the junction sequence differs from germline, possibly due to a read error. The rearrangement links TRBV7-9 to TRBJ1-2; D not certain. The CDR3 has 15 residues. Germline values: CDR1 SEHNR, CDR2 FQNEAQ (reference sequence). The CDR3 DNA reads TGTGCCAGCAGCTTAGACCTGAAGACTAACTATGGCTACCCCTTC. Its translation: CASSLDLKTNYGYPF. The full variable domain, in which reference TRBV7-9 and TRBJ1-2 provide the parts outside the CDR3, is DTGVSQNPRHKITKRGQNVTFRCDPISEHNRLYWYRQTLGQGPEFLTYFQNEAQLEKSRLLSDRFSAERPKGSFSTLEIQRTEQGDSAMYLCASSLDLKTNYGYPFGSGTRLTVV.

The chain has TRBV10-3 and TRBJ2-3, with 11 nucleotides matching TRBD2. This CDR3 is 14 amino acids long. Trimming cost V 6 bases and J 1 base; bases outside gene matches: 0. The germline CDR1 and CDR2 sequences are ENHRY and SYGVKD. CDR3 amino acids: CAIRGLAGTDTQYF. DNA of the CDR3: TGTGCCATCAGGGGACTAGCGGGCACAGATACGCAGTATTTT.

The chain combines TRBV6-5 with TRBJ2-1, with TRBD2 matching over 9 bases. J gave up 10 bases and V 3 bases, and 10 bases lay outside the gene matches. The V gene's germline CDR1 is MNHEY and CDR2 SVGAGI. The CDR3 is 15 residues long. In DNA form, the CDR3 reads TGTGCCAGCAGTTATGCGGGGGGGCCGGTGGAGGAGCAGTTCTTC. Amino acid sequence: CASSYAGGPVEEQFF.

In this sample, this clone turned up a few times. The CDR3 DNA reads as TGTGCCAGTAGTATAGGGCGGGACGGGCAGTTCTTC. Amino acids: CASSIGRDGQFF. V is TRBV19 and J is TRBJ2-1; D possibly corresponds to TRBD2 (6 bases). The CDR3 length is 12 residues. Trimming took 1 base from V and 12 from J, leaving 10 bases between them. CDR1 is LNHDA, CDR2 SQIVND, per germline (reference sequence).

The rearrangement joins TRBV6-1 to TRBJ1-1; TRBD1 might be the D (6 bases). V was clipped by 7 bases and J by 5 bases, with 14 bases between them. From germline, CDR1 is MNHNS and CDR2 SASEGT. This CDR3 has 13 residues. The CDR3 protein is CASINRDRTEAFF. CDR3 in DNA: TGTGCCAGCATCAACAGGGATCGTACTGAAGCTTTCTTT.

The V and J genes are TRBV5-8 and TRBJ2-5; the D is unclear. Germline loops: CDR1 SGHTS, CDR2 YDEGEE. The CDR3 is 15 amino acids. Trimming left V 0 bases short and J 4 bases short, with 13 bases between. DNA for the CDR3: TGTGCCAGCAGCTTGGTTCGCTCTATTGGAGAGACCCAGTACTTC. Translated: CASSLVRSIGETQYF.

The rearrangement links TRBV10-1 to TRBJ1-1; 8 nucleotides agree with TRBD1. Germline CDR1 WNHNN, CDR2 SYGVQD (reference sequence). The V gene end was trimmed by 8 bases and the J gene end by 3 bases; junction bases not matched to a gene: 11. The CDR3 is 15 amino acids. In nucleotides, the CDR3 is TGCGCCAGCTGTCCCCCAGGGGGCAATGACACTGAAGCTTTCTTT. Protein sequence: CASCPPGGNDTEAFF.

V usage is TRBV12-5 and J usage is TRBJ2-5; 11 positions agree with TRBD2. J lost 0 bases, V lost 6 bases, and 6 bases had no gene match. This CDR3 region has 16 residues. The germline V gene has CDR1 LGHNT and CDR2 FRNRAP. CDR3 in amino acids: CASGPSGGKYQETQYF. The DNA of the CDR3 is TGTGCTAGTGGACCTAGCGGGGGGAAGTACCAAGAGACCCAGTACTTC.

The gene calls are TRBV6-1 and TRBJ2-7; 10 bases are shared with TRBD1. The CDR3 is 13 residues long. V dropped 8 bases and J dropped 4; count of bases not matched to a gene: 5. Germline values: CDR1 MNHNS, CDR2 SASEGT. Written as DNA, the CDR3 is TGTGCCAGCCGACAGGGGGCGCGGTACGAGCAGTACTTC. Protein sequence: CASRQGARYEQYF.